This T cell receptor beta chain was sequenced for a study of follicular helper T cells after annual influenza vaccination. Study information: Days 0, 7 and 28 post-vaccination were the blood draw times.

As to time point: 2013-2014 season, 7 days after vaccination. Adults were given seasonal inactivated influenza vaccine, and blood CD4 subsets were sorted before and after vaccination. The CDR3 runs to 17 residues. With 5 bases clipped from V and 0 bases from J, the junction kept 7 bases outside the gene matches. Looked up from germline, CDR1 is MDHEN and CDR2 is SYDVKM. Using immunoSEQ multiplex PCR, the repertoire was profiled, and TCRdb retains in-frame clones only, with some absent. The data show some 8,300 clones, with 75% to 85% seen just once and roughly 3% held by the top ten. The chain has TRBV28 and TRBJ1-6; 7 nucleotides agree with TRBD1. This sequence was found in an adult who received the influenza vaccine. The source material was CXCR5+ CD38- circulating T follicular helper cells from blood, sampled 7 days after influenza vaccination. The sample's subset: circulating Tfh, non-naive CD4+CXCR5+PD-1+ (ICOS+CD38+ or ICOS-CD38-). CDR3 loop: CASSPPTGSSYNSPLHF. DNA of the CDR3: TGTGCCAGCAGTCCACCGACAGGGAGCTCCTATAATTCACCCCTCCACTTT.